This is a list of T cell receptor beta chains from one sample in a study of T cell responses to AZD1222 COVID-19 vaccine. Assay: immunoSEQ multiplex PCR; the TCRdb copy retains only in-frame clones and omits some. Among approximately 130,000 clones listed, over 75% were seen once. The material sequenced was peripheral blood, taken 28 days after the second AZD1222 dose. These receptors originate from an adult who received the AZD1222 COVID-19 vaccine. Both conserved end residues are trimmed from each CDR3. The D gene is left open where the match is weak. Clone size is shown for a subset of rows, as once, few, many or a class of expanded clone.

d_call	clone_size	j_call	v_call	cdr3_aa
NA	NA	TRBJ2-3	TRBV4-1	ASSQGILGTDTQY
NA	NA	TRBJ2-7	TRBV6-5	ASSPEVALSYEQY
NA	NA	TRBJ1-4	TRBV6-5	ASRSQGVNEKLF
NA	NA	TRBJ1-1	TRBV2	ASSEISGGAIMAF
NA	once	TRBJ1-1	TRBV7-6	ASSRSGGSAEAF
NA	NA	TRBJ2-1	TRBV9	ASSVQGVAGRTYNEQF
NA	few	TRBJ1-3	TRBV18	ASSPNPGVGNTIY
NA	few	TRBJ2-1	TRBV6-2/TRBV6-3	ASSYLGDVYNEQF
TRBD1	NA	TRBJ1-1	TRBV3-1/TRBV3-2	ASSQDQGRGRPNTEAF
NA	NA	TRBJ2-2	TRBV5-4	ASSLPGANTGELF
NA	NA	TRBJ1-2	TRBV30	AWDTGTVRGYGYT
NA	NA	TRBJ2-5	TRBV30	AWRTGEKTQY
NA	NA	TRBJ1-1	TRBV30	AWSVPGNTEAF
NA	NA	TRBJ2-7	TRBV7-2	ASSIQSGPSYEQY
TRBD1	NA	TRBJ1-2	TRBV5-1	ASSLGGTGDYGYT
NA	NA	TRBJ2-1	TRBV29-1	SVDERSNEQF
NA	once	TRBJ1-4	TRBV18	ASSPNSLEEKLF
NA	NA	TRBJ2-3	TRBV7-2	ASSSFSGVADTQY
NA	NA	TRBJ1-5	TRBV7-2	ASSLEMGGYSNQPQH
NA	NA	TRBJ1-6	TRBV12-3/TRBV12-4	ASSLSDSPLH
NA	NA	TRBJ2-1	TRBV12-3/TRBV12-4	ATGLGSYNEQF
NA	NA	TRBJ1-6	TRBV10-3	AIGGQVAYNSPLH
TRBD2	NA	TRBJ2-7	TRBV3-1/TRBV3-2	ASSQAFGLAGEKSYEQY
TRBD1	NA	TRBJ2-5	TRBV28	ASSLQTGGAPETQY
TRBD1	NA	TRBJ1-2	TRBV19	ATTDRGYGYT
NA	NA	TRBJ1-2	TRBV28	ASSLGQLYGYT
NA	NA	TRBJ1-5	TRBV5-8	ASSPLWGGSNQPQH
NA	few	TRBJ2-1	TRBV7-9	ASRDLNEQF
NA	NA	TRBJ1-2	TRBV7-2	ASSWRTEGYT
TRBD1	few	TRBJ1-5	TRBV19	ASNRDRISNQPQH
NA	NA	TRBJ1-6	TRBV28	ASSLDQSPLH
TRBD1	NA	TRBJ2-1	TRBV27	ASSLSRTGAGDEQF
TRBD1	NA	TRBJ1-2	TRBV10-3	AISGPTGGSGYT
TRBD1	once	TRBJ2-6	TRBV24-1	ATSDLSDRAGANVLT
NA	NA	TRBJ2-7	TRBV7-2	ASSLTGPSTFTYEQY
TRBD1	NA	TRBJ2-2	TRBV30	AWRDRAREAGELF
NA	NA	TRBJ1-6	TRBV27	ASSLYIGGNSPLH
TRBD2	NA	TRBJ2-2	TRBV3-1/TRBV3-2	ASSLGTSGSVRELF
TRBD1	NA	TRBJ2-2	TRBV6-2/TRBV6-3	ASSSQGATGELF
TRBD2	once	TRBJ2-3	TRBV5-4	ASSLSLAGPDTQY
NA	once	TRBJ1-6	TRBV5-4	ASSQRTVVDSPLH
TRBD2	NA	TRBJ2-5	TRBV5-4	ASSSRTSGQETQY
NA	once	TRBJ1-1	TRBV29-1	SAAEGLESEAF
NA	NA	TRBJ2-1	TRBV2	ASRRKNNEQF
TRBD1	NA	TRBJ1-2	TRBV7-8	ASSLSGTGFGYT
NA	once	TRBJ1-3	TRBV6-1	ASSEGRGIGNTIY
NA	NA	TRBJ1-5	TRBV5-8	ASSLGPGDRSQPQH
NA	few	TRBJ1-2	TRBV6-5	ASSRRPYGYT
TRBD1	NA	TRBJ2-7	TRBV18	ASSPPVTGGGEQY
TRBD1	NA	TRBJ2-1	TRBV19	ATQRTGGVGGEQF
NA	NA	TRBJ2-2	TRBV30	AWSRGRNTWELF
TRBD2	NA	TRBJ2-3	TRBV28	ASSPVAGEADTQY
NA	NA	TRBJ1-5	TRBV4-1	ASSQDTPWGGPALLQPQH
NA	NA	TRBJ1-2	TRBV4-3	ASSQDPRENYGYT
TRBD1	NA	TRBJ2-2	TRBV27	ASSPTGTGFGELF